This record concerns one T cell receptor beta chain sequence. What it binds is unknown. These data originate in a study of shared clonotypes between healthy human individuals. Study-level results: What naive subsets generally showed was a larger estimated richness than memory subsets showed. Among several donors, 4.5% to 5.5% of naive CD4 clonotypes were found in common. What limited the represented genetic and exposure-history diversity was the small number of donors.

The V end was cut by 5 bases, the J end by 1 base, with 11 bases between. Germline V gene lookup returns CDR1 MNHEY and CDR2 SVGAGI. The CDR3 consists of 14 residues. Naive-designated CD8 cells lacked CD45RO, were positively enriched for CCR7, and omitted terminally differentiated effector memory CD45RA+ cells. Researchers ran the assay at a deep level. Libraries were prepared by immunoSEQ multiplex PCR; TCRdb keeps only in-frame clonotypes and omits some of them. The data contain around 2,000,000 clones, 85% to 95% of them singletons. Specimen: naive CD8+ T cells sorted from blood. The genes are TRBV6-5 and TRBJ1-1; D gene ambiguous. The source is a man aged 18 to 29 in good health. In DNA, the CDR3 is TGTGCCAGCAGTCCCCCGGGCGCGAACACTGAAGCTTTCTTT. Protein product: CASSPPGANTEAFF.